The 28 T cell receptor beta chains listed next were all sequenced from one sample in a study of Ad26.COV2.S vaccination and SARS-CoV-2 variants. Assay: immunoSEQ multiplex PCR; the TCRdb copy retains only in-frame clones and omits some. Of under 550,000 clones listed, roughly 90% were seen once; the top ten hold roughly 4%. Treatment defined: around 19 received Ad26.COV2.S at low or high dose, single or two shots; roughly 5 received placebo; per-sample allocation not given. Day 63 following the first vaccine or placebo injection was when the samples were taken. Sequences were derived from peripheral blood, sampled in a trial of Ad26.COV2.S vaccine versus placebo. These receptors all come from a person aged 18-60 years who received the Ad26.COV2.S COVID-19 vaccine or a placebo.

The rearrangement joins TRBV19 to TRBJ1-4; D remains ambiguous. This CDR3 is built from 14 residues. Trimming removed 3 bases at V and 10 bases at J, with 15 bases between. CDR1 LNHDA and CDR2 SQIVND come from the germline V gene (reference sequence). The CDR3 region has the DNA TGTGCCAGTAGTATCGTAGGGCAAGGTGGAAAACTGTTTTTT. This sequence encodes CASSIVGQGGKLFF.

J is TRBJ1-1 and V is TRBV11-3, with D perhaps TRBD1 (5 bases). V dropped 5 bases and J dropped 4 bases, with 14 bases sitting between them. CDR1 and CDR2 (germline): SGHNT, YENEEA. The length of the CDR3 is 14 residues. CDR3: CASSADSGSTEAFF. As DNA, the CDR3 is TGTGCCAGCAGCGCCGACAGTGGTAGCACTGAAGCTTTCTTT.

The rearrangement links TRBV27 to TRBJ1-2, with TRBD1 matching 11 bases. CDR3 length: 13 amino acids. Per germline, CDR1 MNHEY and CDR2 SMNVEV (reference sequence). The V segment lost 7 bases and the J segment 8 bases; nucleotides outside the gene matches: 6. The CDR3 spells CASIGDRGGGYTF. The CDR3 nucleotides are TGTGCCAGCATTGGGGACAGGGGGGGAGGCTACACCTTC.

Worth noting for this clone: This specimen includes other DNA sequences encoding the same CDR3. This chain uses TRBV12-3 or TRBV12-4 with TRBJ1-2; D is uncertain. V was trimmed by 1 base and J by 2 bases, leaving 5 bases between them. The CDR3 is made up of 13 amino acids. DNA of the CDR3: TGTGCCAGCAGTTTAGGGCAGAACTATGGCTACACCTTC. It is translated as CASSLGQNYGYTF.

This clone showed up just once. DNA for the CDR3: TGTGCCTGGAGTCGGAATAGCGTCCATGAGCAGTTCTTC. It translates to CAWSRNSVHEQFF. The V gene is TRBV30, the J gene TRBJ2-1; tentative D call: TRBD2 (5 bases). V lost 2 bases and J lost 8, with 13 bases in between. Germline V lookup: CDR1 GTSNPN, CDR2 SVGIG (reference sequence). This CDR3 contains 13 residues.

V usage is TRBV6-5 and J usage is TRBJ1-4, with 7 bases that match TRBD1. This CDR3 region has 16 residues. Germline CDR1 reads MNHEY; CDR2 reads SVGAGI. With V trimmed by 0 bases and J by 8 bases, 9 bases remained unmatched. The CDR3 nucleotides read TGTGCCAGCAGTTACTCGATTAGCCAGGGGGAGGAAAAACTGTTTTTT. As protein: CASSYSISQGEEKLFF.

The V and J genes are TRBV11-2 and TRBJ2-7; 9 bases are shared with TRBD1. The CDR3 loop spans 17 amino acids. Germline V lookup: CDR1 SGHAT, CDR2 FQNNGV. V lost 0 bases to trimming and J lost 2 bases; unmatched junction nucleotides: 8. CDR3 bases: TGTGCCAGCAGCTTAGAGGGGTGGGACAGGGTCGCCTACGAGCAGTACTTC. Encoded protein: CASSLEGWDRVAYEQYF.

CDR3 region: CSASFGGWGYGYTF. The CDR3 region has the DNA TGCAGTGCTAGTTTCGGCGGCTGGGGATATGGCTACACCTTC. The V call is TRBV20-1, the J call TRBJ1-2; D uncertain. V was pared by 3 bases and J by 5 bases, with 16 bases between. Per germline, CDR1 DFQATT and CDR2 SNEGSKA (reference sequence). The CDR3 runs to 14 residues.

This clone was recorded once. The chain links TRBV10-3 to TRBJ2-3; 11 nucleotides align to TRBD2. CDR1 and CDR2 (germline): ENHRY, SYGVKD. The trim removed 6 bases at V and 6 bases at J, leaving 11 bases unmatched. CDR3 length equals 16 residues. The CDR3, as DNA: TGTGCCATCAGAAAAACATTAGCGGGGGGGCCGGATACGCAGTATTTT. Its protein product is CAIRKTLAGGPDTQYF.

This chain connects TRBV29-1 to TRBJ1-5, with TRBD1 identical over 10 bases. The CDR3 runs to 14 residues. Looked up from germline, CDR1 is SQVTM and CDR2 is ANQGSEA. V was clipped by 5 bases and J by 6 bases; unmatched bases: 7. Written as DNA, the CDR3 is TGCAGCGTTCAGACAGGGGGCGCCGGTCAGCCCCAGCATTTT. Its protein is CSVQTGGAGQPQHF.

This chain uses TRBV28 with TRBJ2-5; D not resolved. V lost 2 bases, J lost 0 bases, and 7 bases lay in between. The CDR3 length is 14 residues. Germline lookup yields CDR1 MDHEN and CDR2 SYDVKM. Here the CDR3 reads CASSLVGYQETQYF. Here the CDR3 DNA reads TGTGCCAGCAGTTTAGTGGGGTACCAAGAGACCCAGTACTTC.

This chain's CDR3 is CASSFRATGGGETQYF. The CDR3 nucleotides are TGTGCCAGCAGCTTCCGCGCTACAGGGGGGGGAGAGACCCAGTACTTC. V gene TRBV7-9 combines with J gene TRBJ2-5, with D maybe TRBD1 (8 bases). Germline assignment: CDR1 SEHNR and CDR2 FQNEAQ (reference sequence). Trimming left V 3 bases short and J 4 bases short, with 18 bases between. This CDR3 comprises 16 residues. Together with reference TRBV7-9 and TRBJ2-5, the CDR3 gives the full variable domain: DTGVSQNPRHKITKRGQNVTFRCDPISEHNRLYWYRQTLGQGPEFLTYFQNEAQLEKSRLLSDRFSAERPKGSFSTLEIQRTEQGDSAMYLCASSFRATGGGETQYFGPGTRLLVL.

The chain combines TRBV30 with TRBJ1-1; 10 bases map to TRBD1. The CDR3 sequence is 13 residues long. Germline loops: CDR1 GTSNPN, CDR2 SVGIG (reference sequence). With 2 bases clipped from V and 4 bases from J, the junction kept 1 base outside the gene matches. The CDR3 sequence is CAWSRTGGTEAFF. The CDR3 nucleotides are TGTGCCTGGAGTAGGACAGGGGGCACTGAAGCTTTCTTT.

Turning to this clone: Other nucleotide sequences from this sample produce the same CDR3. The V and J genes are TRBV5-1 and TRBJ2-3; D not certain. The CDR3 runs to 15 residues. CDR1 is SGHRS and CDR2 is YFSETQ in the germline V gene. V was trimmed by 0 bases and J by 2 bases, leaving 10 bases between them. In nucleotides, the CDR3 is TGCGCCAGCAGCTTGGGCGGTAGGGCCACAGATACGCAGTATTTT. Its translation is CASSLGGRATDTQYF.

The V gene is TRBV30, the J gene TRBJ1-1; D ambiguous. CDR1 is GTSNPN and CDR2 is SVGIG in the germline V gene (reference sequence). The CDR3 consists of 14 residues. Trimming removed 0 bases at V and 3 bases at J, with 11 bases between. The CDR3 bases are TGTGCCTGGAGTGTAAACAGCTATTACACTGAAGCTTTCTTT. Translated, it gives CAWSVNSYYTEAFF.

The chain combines TRBV7-3 with TRBJ1-6; the D gene is possibly TRBD1 (6 bases). CDR1 is SGHTA and CDR2 is FQGTGA in the germline V gene. This CDR3 is 15 amino acids long. Trimming removed 4 bases at V and 3 bases at J, with 10 bases between. CDR3 sequence reads: CASSSLGGYNSPLHF. The CDR3 nucleotides read TGTGCCAGCAGCTCACTAGGGGGCTATAATTCACCCCTCCACTTT.

This rearrangement joins TRBV29-1 to TRBJ1-5; unclear D gene. CDR1 SQVTM and CDR2 ANQGSEA come from the germline V gene. The CDR3 is 13 residues long. The CDR3: CATRNRDNQPQHF. CDR3 DNA: TGCGCCACCCGGAACAGAGACAATCAGCCCCAGCATTTT.

The rearrangement joins TRBV9 to TRBJ2-3, with a weak D call TRBD1 (5 bases). V lost 4 bases and J 6 bases, leaving 12 bases between the germline ends. CDR1 and CDR2 from the germline V gene are SGDLS and YYNGEE. The CDR3 has 13 residues. The CDR3 nucleotides are TGTGCCAGCAGCCCAGGGTTGGGCGATACGCAGTATTTT. Its translation: CASSPGLGDTQYF. Using reference TRBV9 and TRBJ2-3 for the parts outside the CDR3, the full variable domain is DSGVTQTPKHLITATGQRVTLRCSPRSGDLSVYWYQQSLDQGLQFLIQYYNGEERAKGNILERFSAQQFPDLHSELNLSSLELGDSALYFCASSPGLGDTQYFGPGTRLTVL.

This rearrangement joins TRBV30 to TRBJ2-7; 9 bases line up with TRBD2. V lost 3 bases to trimming and J lost 3 bases; unmatched junction nucleotides: 3. The germline V gene encodes CDR1 GTSNPN and CDR2 SVGIG (reference sequence). The CDR3 extends over 13 amino acids. This CDR3 is CAWRNSGGYEQYF. DNA for the CDR3: TGTGCCTGGAGGAATAGCGGGGGCTACGAGCAGTACTTC.

The CDR3, as DNA: TGTGCCAGTGATACAGGGGCCAATTCACCCCTCCACTTT. Amino acid sequence: CASDTGANSPLHF. The V call is TRBV19, the J call TRBJ1-6; 7 bases are a match to TRBD1. The CDR3 length is 13 residues. The ends lost 8 bases at V and 7 bases at J; junction bases unmatched: 5. CDR1 and CDR2 (germline): LNHDA, SQIVND (reference sequence).

This clone was counted once. This chain links TRBV7-2 with TRBJ2-6, with D possibly TRBD1 on 6 matching bases. The CDR3 has 17 amino acids. The ends were cut back, 3 bases at V and 0 bases at J, with 12 bases in the middle. Germline V gives CDR1 SGHTA, CDR2 FQGNSA. Written as DNA, the CDR3 is TGTGCCAGCAGCTTCCGACAGGCCCGCTCTGGGGCCAACGTCCTGACTTTC. Amino acids: CASSFRQARSGANVLTF.

The rearrangement links TRBV19 to TRBJ2-2, with 12 bases matching TRBD2. V shed 7 bases and J 4 bases; nucleotides not matched to a gene: 4. Germline lookup yields CDR1 LNHDA and CDR2 SQIVND (reference sequence). The CDR3 length is 15 residues. CDR3 residues: CASMGLAGVTGELFF. In DNA form, the CDR3 reads TGTGCCAGTATGGGACTAGCGGGTGTCACCGGGGAGCTGTTTTTT.

The rearrangement joins TRBV19 to TRBJ2-6, with 8 bases that match TRBD1. Losses at the gene ends were 3 bases for V and 0 bases for J; bases not matched to a gene: 7. The CDR3 sequence is 18 residues long. Germline CDR1 and CDR2: LNHDA and SQIVND (reference sequence). CDR3 residues: CASSIAGTGFSGANVLTF. The CDR3 DNA follows: TGTGCCAGTAGTATTGCTGGGACAGGATTCTCTGGGGCCAACGTCCTGACTTTC.

V and J are TRBV5-6 and TRBJ2-2, with D unclear. The germline V gene has CDR1 SGHDT and CDR2 YYEEEE. The length of the CDR3 is 14 residues. V dropped 0 bases and J dropped 1 base, with 4 bases sitting between them. The CDR3: CASSLVQNTGELFF. The CDR3, as DNA: TGTGCCAGCAGCTTGGTGCAGAACACCGGGGAGCTGTTTTTT. Full variable domain (outside the CDR3, taken from reference TRBV5-6 and TRBJ2-2): DAGVTQSPTHLIKTRGQQVTLRCSPKSGHDTVSWYQQALGQGPQFIFQYYEEEERQRGNFPDRFSGHQFPNYSSELNVNALLLGDSALYLCASSLVQNTGELFFGEGSRLTVL.

This clone has a handful of counts. The chain has TRBV7-3 and TRBJ2-2; D might be TRBD1 (6 bases). Germline V gene sequence: CDR1 SGHTA, CDR2 FQGTGA. Between the trimmed V and J ends, which lost 4 bases and 3 bases, there was a span of 15 bases. CDR3 length equals 16 residues. The CDR3 DNA reads as TGTGCCAGCAGCTCAGACATTGGGACACACACCGGGGAGCTGTTTTTT. This gives the protein CASSSDIGTHTGELFF.

The V gene is TRBV6-2 or TRBV6-3, the J gene TRBJ2-3, with 10 nucleotides matching TRBD2. This CDR3 is built from 16 residues. The V gene end was trimmed by 2 bases and the J gene end by 5 bases; junction bases not matched to a gene: 7. The germline V gene has CDR1 MNHEY and CDR2 SVGEGT. CDR3 amino acids: CASSYPPGLALDTQYF. The CDR3 coding sequence is TGTGCCAGCAGTTACCCCCCGGGACTAGCGTTAGATACGCAGTATTTT.

The rearrangement uses TRBV28 and TRBJ2-3, with TRBD2 as a possible D gene (5 bases). The germline CDR1 and CDR2 sequences are MDHEN and SYDVKM. The CDR3 has 13 amino acids. Trimming left V 7 bases short and J 4 bases short, with 12 bases between. The CDR3 is CASKRDQADTQYF. CDR3 nucleotide sequence: TGTGCCAGCAAGAGGGATCAAGCAGATACGCAGTATTTT.

The chain recombines TRBV9 with TRBJ1-3; 9 positions match TRBD1. Trimming took 3 bases from V and 3 from J; bases not matched to a gene: 7. Per germline, CDR1 SGDLS and CDR2 YYNGEE. The CDR3 extends over 16 amino acids. The CDR3 sequence is CASSESGQGIGNTIYF. CDR3 DNA sequence: TGTGCCAGCAGCGAATCGGGACAGGGAATTGGAAACACCATATATTTT.